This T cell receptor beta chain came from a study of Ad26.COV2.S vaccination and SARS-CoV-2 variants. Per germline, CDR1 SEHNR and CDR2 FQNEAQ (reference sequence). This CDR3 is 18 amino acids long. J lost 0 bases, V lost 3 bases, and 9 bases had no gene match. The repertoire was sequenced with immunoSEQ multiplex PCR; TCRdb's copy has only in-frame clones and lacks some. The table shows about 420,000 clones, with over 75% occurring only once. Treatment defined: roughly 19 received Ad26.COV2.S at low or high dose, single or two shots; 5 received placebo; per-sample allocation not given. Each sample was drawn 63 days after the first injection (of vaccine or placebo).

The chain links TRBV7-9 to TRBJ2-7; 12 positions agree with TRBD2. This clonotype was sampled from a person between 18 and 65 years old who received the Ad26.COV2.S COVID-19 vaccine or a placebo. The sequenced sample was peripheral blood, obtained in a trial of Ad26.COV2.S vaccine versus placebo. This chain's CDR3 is CASSFQGLAGLSSYEQYF. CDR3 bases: TGTGCCAGCAGCTTCCAGGGACTAGCGGGCCTGAGCTCCTACGAGCAGTACTTC.